This T cell receptor beta chain comes out of a study of T cells in Graves' hyperthyroidism and ophthalmopathy. The TCR beta CDR3 regions underwent amplification using RNA transcripts as the source. A set of HTBI primers served as the primers for a first-round RT-PCR of the TCR CDR3. TCRdb analysed the multiplex PCR reads with MiXCR anew, one entry per CDR3 protein. This table has roughly 660,000 distinct CDR3 sequences, around a sixth appearing once. Notes on the study in general: The model forecast ophthalmopathy, anticipating it by a median approximately 7 months before onset.

PBMCs were sourced from more than 7.5 ml fresh peripheral blood. This clonotype has a handful of counts. The antigen is not known. Trimming removed 1 base from V and 0 bases from J, with 9 bases in between. The germline V gene encodes CDR1 LGHDT and CDR2 YNNKEL (reference sequence). The CDR3 length is 15 residues. This TCR derives from a middle-aged man with Graves' hyperthyroidism. The rearrangement joins TRBV3-1 to TRBJ2-5; unclear D gene. What was sequenced was blood. The CDR3 reads CASSQGGLYQETQYF. The CDR3 DNA reads as TGTGCCAGCAGCCAAGGGGGTCTGTACCAAGAGACCCAGTACTTC.